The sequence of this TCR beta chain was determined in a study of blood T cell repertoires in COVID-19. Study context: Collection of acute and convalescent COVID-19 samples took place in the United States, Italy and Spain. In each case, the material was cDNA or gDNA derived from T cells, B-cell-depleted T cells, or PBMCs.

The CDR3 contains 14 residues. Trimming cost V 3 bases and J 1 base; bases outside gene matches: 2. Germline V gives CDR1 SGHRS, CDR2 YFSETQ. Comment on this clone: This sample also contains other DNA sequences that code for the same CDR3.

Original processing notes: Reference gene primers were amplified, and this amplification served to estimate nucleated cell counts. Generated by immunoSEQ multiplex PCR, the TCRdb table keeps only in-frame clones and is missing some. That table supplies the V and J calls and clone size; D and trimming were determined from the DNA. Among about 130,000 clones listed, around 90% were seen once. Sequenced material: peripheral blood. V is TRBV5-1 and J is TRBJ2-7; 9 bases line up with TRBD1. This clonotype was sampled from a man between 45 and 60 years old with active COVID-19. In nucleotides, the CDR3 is TGCGCCAGCAGCTCGGGACAGGGATCCTACGAGCAGTACTTC. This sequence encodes CASSSGQGSYEQYF.